Below, one T cell receptor (beta chain) is given with its context. The antigen is unknown. Arm-PCR of CDR3 regions and iRepertoire HTBI primers were the basis on which TCR beta libraries were built. TCRdb passed the multiplex PCR reads through MiXCR, listing each CDR3 protein once. Among roughly 450,000 distinct CDR3 sequences, around a quarter were seen once, and the ten largest hold about 26%. The record originates from a study of regulatory T cells in long-lasting Graves disease. This sample's time point: persistent/refractory GD, antithyroid drugs over 5 years with positive TRAb. Extracted RNA from PBMCs served as the source of the TCR library. CDR3 length: 16 residues. Germline lookup yields CDR1 SGHTA and CDR2 FQGTGA. Trimming removed 0 bases from V and 3 bases from J; junction bases left unmatched: 5. General study findings and limits: The study found lower TCR diversity in persistent Graves' patients than in newly diagnosed ones.

V and J are TRBV7-3 and TRBJ2-3, with 8 bases identical to TRBD2. The TCR originated in a female donor with Graves disease. Sequencing used peripheral blood mononuclear cells (PBMCs), obtained when the disease was refractory, from a patient treated with antithyroid drugs. In DNA, the CDR3 is TGTGCCAGCAGCTTAACCAGCGGGAGTAGTACAGATACGCAGTATTTT. The encoded protein is CASSLTSGSSTDTQYF.